What follows is one TCR beta chain and its context. Its specificity is unknown. Use of 60 Vbeta and 13 Jbeta primers characterized the PCR. Assay: immunoSEQ multiplex PCR; the TCRdb copy retains only in-frame clones and omits some. This table holds more than 60,000 clones, roughly 75% found once. This sample is part of a study of cytomegalovirus exposure and HLA in healthy donors. Study-wide results and limits: Using the classifier, cytomegalovirus status was reportedly diagnosed with high specificity and sensitivity.

Germline CDR1 KGHSH, CDR2 LQKENI. This CDR3 region has 15 residues. Germline trimming cut 5 bases from V and 3 bases from J; bases unmatched to any gene: 9. The specimen was PBMCs. The clonotype originates from a young woman in good health and CMV-seronegative. The chain recombines TRBV18 with TRBJ2-5, with 7 bases that match TRBD1. CDR3 region: CASSFSRGGEETQYF. CDR3 in DNA: TGTGCCAGCTCATTTTCGAGAGGGGGCGAAGAGACCCAGTACTTC.